The rows below give T cell receptor beta chains drawn from one sample of a study of blood T cell repertoires in COVID-19. This table comes from immunoSEQ multiplex PCR, and its TCRdb copy is limited to in-frame clones, with some not included. There are around 94,000 clones in the sample; about 72% occur only once, and about 9% lies in the top ten. Sequenced: peripheral blood. The receptors shown here come from a man in his fifties or sixties with active or convalescent COVID-19. Both conserved end residues are part of each CDR3. The D gene is left open where the match is weak. Only part of the rows carry a size: once, few, many, or a class if the clone is expanded.

d_gene | abundance | len | j_gene | v_gene | CDR3nt | CDR3aa
. | . | 16 | TRBJ1-1 | TRBV18 | TGTGCCAGCTCACCAGGGAGGTCCCCATCGAACACTGAAGCTTTCTTT | CASSPGRSPSNTEAFF
TRBD1 | . | 13 | TRBJ1-5 | TRBV6-5 | TGTGCCAGCAAGGACAGGGGGAGTCAGCCCCAGCATTTT | CASKDRGSQPQHF
. | . | 15 | TRBJ1-4 | TRBV7-2 | TGTGCCAGCAGCCCAAGGCCGGACAGTTTTGAAAAACTGTTTTTT | CASSPRPDSFEKLFF
. | . | 13 | TRBJ2-1 | TRBV2 | TGTGCCAGCAACCTGGGACACTACAATGAGCAGTTCTTC | CASNLGHYNEQFF
. | many | 15 | TRBJ1-6 | TRBV15 | TGTGCCACCAGCAGCCGGGCCACAGGAGATTCACCCCTCCACTTT | CATSSRATGDSPLHF
. | once | 13 | TRBJ1-4 | TRBV29-1 | TGCAGCGTTGCAGGAGGGCCCGAAGAAAAACTGTTTTTT | CSVAGGPEEKLFF
TRBD1 | once | 14 | TRBJ1-3 | TRBV18 | TGTGCCAGCTCACCAACAGGGGTTGGAAACACCATATATTTT | CASSPTGVGNTIYF
TRBD1 | . | 15 | TRBJ1-2 | TRBV10-3 | TGTGCCATCAGTGAGTCAGCAGGGGGCCGCTATGGCTACACCTTC | CAISESAGGRYGYTF
TRBD1 | . | 15 | TRBJ2-2 | TRBV4-3 | TGCGCCAGCAGCCAACCGGGACAGGGGGCCGGGGAGCTGTTTTTT | CASSQPGQGAGELFF
. | . | 15 | TRBJ1-2 | TRBV28 | TGTGCCAGCAGTTTATTCGGAGAGGAGGGCTATGGCTACACCTTC | CASSLFGEEGYGYTF
TRBD1 | . | 15 | TRBJ1-6 | TRBV4-1 | TGCGCCAGCAGCCTTGGACAGGGTAATGGTTCACCCCTCCACTTT | CASSLGQGNGSPLHF
. | . | 17 | TRBJ2-3 | TRBV7-2 | TGTGCCAGCAGCTCCCAGGTGAAGGCGGGTAGCACAGATACGCAGTATTTT | CASSSQVKAGSTDTQYF
. | . | 15 | TRBJ1-5 | TRBV6-4 | TGTGCCAGCGCAGCGCCGGGAGGGTGCAATCAGCCCCAGCATTTT | CASAAPGGCNQPQHF
. | . | 14 | TRBJ2-7 | TRBV27 | TGCGCCAGCAGTCCGTTGACAGGTCTTCGGGAGCAGTACTTC | CASSPLTGLREQYF
. | . | 15 | TRBJ1-2 | TRBV5-4 | TGTGCCAGCAGCTCCCCGGGACTTTCCACTGGGGGCTACACCTTC | CASSSPGLSTGGYTF
. | . | 15 | TRBJ1-4 | TRBV7-2 | TGTGCCAGCAGCTCCAGAGGCGGGGGCGGAGAAAAACTGTTTTTT | CASSSRGGGGEKLFF
. | . | 11 | TRBJ1-4 | TRBV12-3/TRBV12-4 | TGTGCCAGCAGTACAAAGGAAAAACTGTTTTTT | CASSTKEKLFF
TRBD2 | . | 16 | TRBJ2-3 | TRBV14 | TGTGCCAGCAGCTCTCCGGCCGGGAGGGCAACAGATACGCAGTATTTT | CASSSPAGRATDTQYF
TRBD2 | . | 16 | TRBJ2-3 | TRBV18 | TGTGCCAGCTCACCACCGAGTAGCGGGATGACAGATACGCAGTATTTT | CASSPPSSGMTDTQYF
TRBD2 | . | 16 | TRBJ2-1 | TRBV9 | TGTGCCAGCAGCGTAGGTTGGGGAGGGGAAAGGGATGAGCAGTTCTTC | CASSVGWGGERDEQFF
TRBD1 | . | 14 | TRBJ1-2 | TRBV7-3 | TGTGCCAGCAGTTACACAGGGGGCTATCATGGCTACACCTTC | CASSYTGGYHGYTF
. | . | 12 | TRBJ2-5 | TRBV2 | TGTGCCAGCAGAACACATTTGGAGACCCAGTACTTC | CASRTHLETQYF
TRBD2 | . | 17 | TRBJ2-3 | TRBV5-8 | TGTGCCAGCAGCTTGGAGGGACTAGCGGAGTCCACAGATACGCAGTATTTT | CASSLEGLAESTDTQYF
. | . | 14 | TRBJ2-2 | TRBV9 | TGTGCCAGCAGCATCACTTTCGGCACCGGGGAGCTGTTTTTT | CASSITFGTGELFF
TRBD2 | . | 17 | TRBJ2-1 | TRBV3-1/TRBV3-2 | TGTGCCAGCAGCCAAGAGGTTAGCGGGAGCTCCTACAATGAGCAGTTCTTC | CASSQEVSGSSYNEQFF
TRBD2 | once | 17 | TRBJ2-1 | TRBV13 | TGTGCCAGCCTCCCGGGACTAGCGGGAGGGCCGAACAATGAGCAGTTCTTC | CASLPGLAGGPNNEQFF
. | . | 15 | TRBJ1-1 | TRBV6-5 | TGTGCCAGCCGAATATTTTTCTCCGGGAACACTGAAGCTTTCTTT | CASRIFFSGNTEAFF
. | medium-sized | 13 | TRBJ1-1 | TRBV7-9 | TGTGCCAGCAGGGATGGGCTGAACACTGAAGCTTTCTTT | CASRDGLNTEAFF
TRBD1 | . | 13 | TRBJ2-1 | TRBV28 | TGTGCCAGCAGACAGGGGGCTAGGGATGAGCAGTTCTTC | CASRQGARDEQFF
. | . | 14 | TRBJ2-7 | TRBV5-1 | TGCGCCAGCAGAGGACGGGGTCAACTCCCCGAGCAGTACTTC | CASRGRGQLPEQYF
. | . | 13 | TRBJ1-5 | TRBV2 | TGTGCCAGCAGTGAAGCGCCGCGTCAGCCCCAGCATTTT | CASSEAPRQPQHF
TRBD2 | once | 16 | TRBJ2-7 | TRBV27 | TGTGCCAGCAGTTCCTCCGGGACTAGCGCCCCCTTAGAGCAGTACTTC | CASSSSGTSAPLEQYF
TRBD1 | few | 16 | TRBJ1-4 | TRBV9 | TGTGCCAGCAGCGAGCGAGGAGACAGGGGAAGAGAAAAACTGTTTTTT | CASSERGDRGREKLFF
. | . | 17 | TRBJ1-6 | TRBV4-1 | TGCGCCAGCAGCCACACTTTCGCTAGGACAGCGAATTCACCCCTCCACTTT | CASSHTFARTANSPLHF
. | . | 14 | TRBJ1-1 | TRBV28 | TGTGCCAGCAGTTTAGGCAGGCGGGGCACTGAAGCTTTCTTT | CASSLGRRGTEAFF
TRBD1 | . | 16 | TRBJ1-1 | TRBV9 | TGTGCCAGCAGCGTAGACGACAGGGTAGCTGCCACTGAAGCTTTCTTT | CASSVDDRVAATEAFF
TRBD1 | . | 14 | TRBJ2-2 | TRBV27 | TGTGCCAGCAGAAGGGGGCTGGAGGCCGGGGAGCTGTTTTTT | CASRRGLEAGELFF
TRBD2 | . | 16 | TRBJ2-5 | TRBV3-1/TRBV3-2 | TGTGCCAGCAGCCAAGGCTTGACTAGCGGCCGCATGTCCCAGTACTTC | CASSQGLTSGRMSQYF
TRBD2 | . | 14 | TRBJ2-3 | TRBV24-1 | TGTGCCACCGCGAGCGGGGGGGCTAGTGATACGCAGTATTTT | CATASGGASDTQYF
. | . | 12 | TRBJ1-6 | TRBV20-1 | TGCAGTGCTAGTGGGGGGGGTCCATTAACAATCTTT | CSASGGGPLTIF
TRBD1 | many | 17 | TRBJ1-3 | TRBV19 | TGTGCCAGTAGTACTGCCCGACAGGGCCTTAAGGGAAACACCATATATTTT | CASSTARQGLKGNTIYF
. | few | 13 | TRBJ2-1 | TRBV29-1 | TGCAGCGTCCTATTGCGCTCCTACAATGAGCAGTTCTTC | CSVLLRSYNEQFF
TRBD1 | . | 16 | TRBJ1-5 | TRBV30 | TGTGCCTGGAATTCCGGGACAGGGGGAGGCAATCAGCCCCAGCATTTT | CAWNSGTGGGNQPQHF
TRBD2 | . | 16 | TRBJ2-5 | TRBV5-8 | TGTGCCAGCAGCTTGAGGGGAGGGGTAACCCAAGAGACCCAGTACTTC | CASSLRGGVTQETQYF
. | . | 12 | TRBJ2-7 | TRBV12-5 | TGTGCTAGTGGTTTGAAACAGGAAGAGCAGTACTTC | CASGLKQEEQYF
TRBD2 | . | 15 | TRBJ2-3 | TRBV10-3 | TGTGCCATCCGGACTAGCGGGAGGCCAGTAGATACGCAGTATTTT | CAIRTSGRPVDTQYF
TRBD2 | few | 14 | TRBJ2-7 | TRBV29-1 | TGCAGCGTCGCCTCGGGAGGGAGCCGTTTCGAGCAGTACTTC | CSVASGGSRFEQYF
. | . | 15 | TRBJ2-2 | TRBV7-9 | TGTGCCAGCAGCAAGACTAGTTGGGATACCGGGGAGCTGTTTTTT | CASSKTSWDTGELFF
. | . | 16 | TRBJ1-3 | TRBV5-1 | TGCGCCAGCAGCTTGGGAGGACTTCACTCTGGAAACACCATATATTTT | CASSLGGLHSGNTIYF
. | . | 14 | TRBJ1-3 | TRBV28 | TGTGCCAGCACCACCGGGGGAGCTGGAAACACCATATATTTT | CASTTGGAGNTIYF
TRBD2 | . | 16 | TRBJ2-3 | TRBV10-3 | TGTGCCATCAGTGACCCTCTAGCGGGAAGGACAGATACGCAGTATTTT | CAISDPLAGRTDTQYF
. | . | 13 | TRBJ2-7 | TRBV28 | TGTGCCAGCAGTTTATTTGGAGGAGTAAAGCAGTACTTC | CASSLFGGVKQYF
TRBD2 | . | 13 | TRBJ2-7 | TRBV27 | TGTGCCAGCTGGGGCGGGACTAGCTACGAGCAGTACTTC | CASWGGTSYEQYF
. | . | 16 | TRBJ1-1 | TRBV28 | TGTGCCAGCAGTTCAGAAGGGAGGAGTTTGGACACTGAAGCTTTCTTT | CASSSEGRSLDTEAFF
TRBD2 | . | 16 | TRBJ2-7 | TRBV7-8 | TGTGCCAGCAGCTTAGAATTCGGACTAGCGGAATACGAGCAGTACTTC | CASSLEFGLAEYEQYF
TRBD1 | . | 16 | TRBJ2-3 | TRBV6-6 | TGTGCCAGCAGTCCTGATGGGACAGGGGAAACAGATACGCAGTATTTT | CASSPDGTGETDTQYF
TRBD2 | . | 10 | TRBJ2-1 | TRBV20-1 | TGCAGTGCTAAAGGGACTAAGCAGTTCTTC | CSAKGTKQFF
. | . | 14 | TRBJ1-4 | TRBV6-5 | TGTGCCAGCAGTTACGTTCGGGGGAACGAAAAACTGTTTTTT | CASSYVRGNEKLFF
TRBD1 | . | 15 | TRBJ2-3 | TRBV9 | TGTGCCAGCAGCGTAGCCGGACAGGGGATAGATACGCAGTATTTT | CASSVAGQGIDTQYF
. | . | 11 | TRBJ2-7 | TRBV6-1 | TGTGCCAGCAGTGAAAGGTGGGAGGAGTACTTC | CASSERWEEYF